The 20 T cell receptor beta chains presented below share a single source sample, sequenced in a study of blood T cell repertoires in COVID-19. Method: immunoSEQ multiplex PCR; TCRdb's copy keeps in-frame clones and lacks some. The sample records about 120,000 clones, under 75% being singletons. The sequenced sample consisted of peripheral blood. All receptors come from a woman in her fifties or sixties with acute or convalescent COVID-19.

This clone has a count of ten or more. The chain uses TRBV5-1 and TRBJ1-2; TRBD1 matches 12 bases. Germline V CDR1 and CDR2: SGHRS, YFSETQ. The CDR3 loop spans 16 amino acids. Unmatched junction bases numbered 9, after V lost 5 bases and J lost 4 bases. The CDR3 DNA sequence: TGCGCCAGCAGTATTTCCGGGACAGGGGGCGCCTATGGCTACACCTTC. It encodes CASSISGTGGAYGYTF.

A few counts support this clone. This chain uses TRBV7-2 with TRBJ2-7, with D unclear. This CDR3 is built from 11 residues. V gave up 4 bases and J gave up 8 bases, with 9 bases separating them. Germline V gene sequence: CDR1 SGHTA, CDR2 FQGNSA. The CDR3 bases are TGTGCCAGCAGCTCAGGATCCCAGCAGTACTTC. It codes for CASSSGSQQYF.

The chain uses TRBV5-1 and TRBJ1-1; 7 bases fit TRBD1. CDR1 and CDR2 from the germline V gene are SGHRS and YFSETQ. J lost 1 base, V lost 5 bases, and 14 bases had no gene match. This CDR3 contains 17 residues. CDR3 DNA sequence: TGCGCCAGCAGATACCGGGAGGGGGCAACGGGGAACACTGAAGCTTTCTTT. This gives the protein CASRYREGATGNTEAFF.

This clone was counted between two and nine times. V and J are TRBV6-2 or TRBV6-3 and TRBJ1-2, with D possibly matching TRBD1 (6 bases). Trimming removed 5 bases from V and 3 bases from J, with 16 bases in between. The germline V gene has CDR1 MNHEY and CDR2 SVGEGT. The CDR3 covers 15 residues. The CDR3 region has the DNA TGTGCCAGCAGTGACTTAGGGGGAAAACACTATGGCTACACCTTC. Residues: CASSDLGGKHYGYTF.

The chain recombines TRBV2 with TRBJ1-1; a weak D match, TRBD1 (5 bases). Germline lookup yields CDR1 SNHLY and CDR2 FYNNEI. The CDR3 is 13 amino acids. V lost 7 bases to trimming and J lost 6 bases, with 15 bases between them. CDR3 region: CASTDRGRAEAFF. DNA of the CDR3: TGTGCCAGCACTGACCGGGGGAGGGCTGAAGCTTTCTTT.

This chain links TRBV24-1 with TRBJ1-5; no reliable D call. V lost 4 bases and J 3 bases, leaving 9 bases between the germline ends. CDR3 length: 14 amino acids. Germline V lookup: CDR1 KGHDR, CDR2 SFDVKD. The CDR3 bases are TGTGCCACCAGTGACAGGCAGTACAATCAGCCCCAGCATTTT. Translating it yields CATSDRQYNQPQHF.

V gene TRBV5-1 combines with J gene TRBJ1-5; D unclear. Between the trimmed V and J ends, which lost 7 bases and 0 bases, there was a span of 17 bases. Germline V gene data show CDR1 as SGHRS and CDR2 as YFSETQ. CDR3 length: 16 amino acids. The CDR3 coding sequence is TGCGCCAGCGGATACAGAGGGCCATATAGCAATCAGCCCCAGCATTTT. Translated, it gives CASGYRGPYSNQPQHF.

The chain carries TRBV19 and TRBJ1-1, with D possibly being TRBD1 (6 bases). The CDR3 totals 15 residues. The germline V and J ends were trimmed by 8 bases and 0 bases, with 16 bases remaining between them. Per the germline V gene, CDR1 is LNHDA and CDR2 is SQIVND (reference sequence). The chain's CDR3 is CASFLTGGMNTEAFF. The CDR3, as DNA: TGTGCCAGTTTTCTGACAGGCGGAATGAACACTGAAGCTTTCTTT.

V usage is TRBV21-1 and J usage is TRBJ2-1; the table gives TRBD2 as D, unverified against the DNA. TRBV21-1 is listed as a pseudogene. CDR3 length: 13 amino acids. The CDR3 DNA is TGTGCCAGCAGCAAAGGGGGGGGAGGAGAGCAGTTCTTC. Translation: CASSKGGGGEQFF.

The chain couples TRBV6-6 to TRBJ2-1; 8 bases are a match to TRBD2. The germline V gene has CDR1 MNHNY and CDR2 SVGAGI (reference sequence). Losses at the gene ends were 8 bases for V and 15 bases for J; bases not matched to a gene: 15. The CDR3 has 13 residues. The CDR3 bases are TGTGCCAGCCGAGGTAGCGGGGCCTTGGGGGGGTTCTTC. As protein: CASRGSGALGGFF.

This clone showed up just once. J is TRBJ1-1 and V is TRBV4-2; D ambiguous. This CDR3 is 14 amino acids long. Germline assignment: CDR1 LGHNA and CDR2 YNFKEQ. Trimming pared 0 bases from V and 10 bases from J, leaving 15 bases between. The CDR3, as DNA: TGTGCCAGCAGCCAAGAGTTGAGGGAGGCACGAGCTTTCTTT. Encoded protein: CASSQELREARAFF.

This rearrangement joins TRBV5-1 to TRBJ2-3; 7 nucleotides agree with TRBD1. The germline V gene encodes CDR1 SGHRS and CDR2 YFSETQ. With V trimmed by 4 bases and J by 3 bases, 8 bases remained unmatched. The CDR3 runs to 15 residues. The CDR3 spells CASSGQALGTDTQYF. The DNA for the CDR3 is TGCGCCAGCAGCGGACAGGCGTTAGGAACAGATACGCAGTATTTT.

The CDR3 reads CASSRDRVGYTF. The DNA for the CDR3 is TGTGCCAGCAGCCGGGACAGGGTTGGCTACACCTTC. The rearrangement links TRBV7-3 to TRBJ1-2; 9 positions agree with TRBD1. Germline V gene sequence: CDR1 SGHTA, CDR2 FQGTGA. J was trimmed by 7 bases and V by 5 bases; bases with no gene match: 2. There are 12 residues in the CDR3.

V usage is TRBV7-2 and J usage is TRBJ1-1, with 12 bases matching TRBD1. CDR3 length: 18 residues. Germline CDR1 and CDR2: SGHTA and FQGNSA. Trimming at V came to 2 bases and at J to 2 bases, leaving 9 bases not matched to a gene. For the CDR3, the DNA is TGTGCCAGCAGCTTAAGGGTAAGGGACAGGGGGCGCAACACTGAAGCTTTCTTT. Residues: CASSLRVRDRGRNTEAFF.

The V and J genes are TRBV9 and TRBJ1-2, with D maybe TRBD1 (5 bases). The CDR3 runs to 14 residues. V lost 1 base to trimming and J lost 5 bases, with 12 bases between them. In germline, CDR1 is SGDLS, CDR2 YYNGEE. CDR3 DNA: TGTGCCAGCAGCGTATGGCAGGGTCGGTATGGCTACACCTTC. It yields the protein CASSVWQGRYGYTF.

This chain connects TRBV20-1 to TRBJ2-7; 14 nucleotides line up with TRBD2. CDR3 length: 16 amino acids. Germline V CDR1 and CDR2: DFQATT, SNEGSKA (reference sequence). V gave up 4 bases and J gave up 4 bases; unmatched junction bases: 9. The DNA for the CDR3 is TGCAGTGCTATTGACGCCGGGACTAGCGGGGGTTACGAGCAGTACTTC. It is translated as CSAIDAGTSGGYEQYF.

The chain combines TRBV18 with TRBJ1-1, with D hard to call. Deletions cut 1 base from V and 11 bases from J, with 14 bases between. Per the germline V gene, CDR1 is KGHSH and CDR2 is LQKENI. The CDR3 has 13 residues. CDR3 nucleotides: TGTGCCAGCTCACCACTGGCGGCAGAAGGTGCTTTCTTT. This encodes CASSPLAAEGAFF.

This clone appeared once. The chain is built from TRBV5-6 and TRBJ1-2; tentatively, D is TRBD1 (6 bases). Trimming cost V 0 bases and J 7 bases, with 13 bases left between them. Per the germline V gene, CDR1 is SGHDT and CDR2 is YYEEEE. The CDR3 loop spans 14 amino acids. CDR3 nucleotide sequence: TGTGCCAGCAGCTTGGCGGGGGGGGCTAGTGGCTACACCTTC. As protein: CASSLAGGASGYTF.

The chain combines TRBV10-1 with TRBJ1-5, with 9 bases lining up with TRBD1. The V gene end was trimmed by 3 bases and the J gene end by 5 bases; junction bases not matched to a gene: 2. The germline V gene encodes CDR1 WNHNN and CDR2 SYGVQD (reference sequence). The CDR3 runs to 14 residues. For the CDR3, the DNA is TGCGCCAGCAGTGAAAGGGACAGGGATCAGCCCCAGCATTTT. It translates to CASSERDRDQPQHF.

The chain recombines TRBV9 with TRBJ1-3; D possibly corresponds to TRBD1 (5 bases). Germline CDR1 is SGDLS and CDR2 is YYNGEE. Trimming left V 0 bases short and J 0 bases short, with 7 bases between. The CDR3 is made up of 15 amino acids. CDR3 residues: CASSVGQLSGNTIYF. The CDR3 coding sequence is TGTGCCAGCAGCGTAGGACAGCTCTCTGGAAACACCATATATTTT.